This T cell receptor (beta chain) was sequenced in a study of cytomegalovirus exposure and HLA in healthy donors. Study conclusions and caveats: The authors listed 164 TCR beta chains as cytomegalovirus-associated. Most TCR beta V segments were productive about 87% or about 30% of the time in an earlier analysis. One later analysis reportedly identified an Asian-associated ancestry cluster that showed fewer N-insertions than the roughly 640-donor mean.

Primers included in the PCR were 60 Vbeta and 13 Jbeta primers. Assay used: immunoSEQ multiplex PCR; TCRdb lists only in-frame clones, some missing. The sample shows over 50,000 clones, about four fifths of them seen only once. This CDR3 spans 14 amino acids. V lost 1 base, J lost 1 base, and 10 bases lay in between. CDR1 and CDR2 from the germline V gene are SQVTM and ANQGSEA. A remark on this clone: Its antigen is as yet unknown.

The sequence was collected from a man aged 40-50 years in good health and CMV-seronegative. The V and J genes are TRBV29-1 and TRBJ1-2, with a possible D match to TRBD1 (5 bases). The sequenced material came from PBMCs. The CDR3 is CSVEGFGGNYGYTF. The CDR3 DNA is TGCAGCGTTGAAGGCTTCGGGGGTAACTATGGCTACACCTTC.